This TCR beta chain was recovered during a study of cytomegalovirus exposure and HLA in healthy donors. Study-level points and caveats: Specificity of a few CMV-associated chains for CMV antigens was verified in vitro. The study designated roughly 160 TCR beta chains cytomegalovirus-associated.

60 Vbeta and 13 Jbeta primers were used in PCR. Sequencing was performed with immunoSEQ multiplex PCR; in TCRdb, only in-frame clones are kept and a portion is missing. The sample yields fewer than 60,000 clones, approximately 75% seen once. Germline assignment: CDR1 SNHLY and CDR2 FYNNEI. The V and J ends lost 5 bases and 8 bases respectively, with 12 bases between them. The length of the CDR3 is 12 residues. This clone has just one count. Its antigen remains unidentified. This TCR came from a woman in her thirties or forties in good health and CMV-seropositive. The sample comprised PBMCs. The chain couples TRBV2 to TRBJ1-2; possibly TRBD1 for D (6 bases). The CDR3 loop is CASSQAGEGYTF. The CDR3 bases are TGTGCCAGCAGTCAGGCAGGGGAAGGCTACACCTTC.